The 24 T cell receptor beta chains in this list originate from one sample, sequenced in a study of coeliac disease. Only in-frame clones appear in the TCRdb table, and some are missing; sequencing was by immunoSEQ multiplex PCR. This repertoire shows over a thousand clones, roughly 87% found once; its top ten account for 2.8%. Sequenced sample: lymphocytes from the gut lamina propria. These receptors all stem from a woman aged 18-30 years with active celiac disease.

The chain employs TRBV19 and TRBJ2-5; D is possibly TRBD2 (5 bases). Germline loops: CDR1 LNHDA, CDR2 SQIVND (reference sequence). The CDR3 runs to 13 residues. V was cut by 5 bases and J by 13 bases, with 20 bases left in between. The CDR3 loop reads CASSDRERGGRYF. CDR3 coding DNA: TGTGCCAGTAGTGATAGAGAGCGCGGAGGACGGTACTTC.

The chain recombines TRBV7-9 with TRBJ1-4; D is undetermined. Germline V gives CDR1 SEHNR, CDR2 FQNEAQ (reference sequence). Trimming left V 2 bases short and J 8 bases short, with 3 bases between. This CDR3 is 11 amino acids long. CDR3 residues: CASSLQEKLFF. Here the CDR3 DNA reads TGTGCCAGCAGCTTACAAGAAAAACTGTTTTTT.

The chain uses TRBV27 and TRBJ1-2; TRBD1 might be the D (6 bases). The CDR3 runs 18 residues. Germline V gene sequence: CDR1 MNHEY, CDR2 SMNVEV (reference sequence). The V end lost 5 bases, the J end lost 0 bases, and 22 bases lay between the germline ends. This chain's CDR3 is CASSGQVGAPGANYGYTF. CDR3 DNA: TGTGCCAGCAGTGGCCAGGTGGGGGCGCCCGGAGCTAACTATGGCTACACCTTC.

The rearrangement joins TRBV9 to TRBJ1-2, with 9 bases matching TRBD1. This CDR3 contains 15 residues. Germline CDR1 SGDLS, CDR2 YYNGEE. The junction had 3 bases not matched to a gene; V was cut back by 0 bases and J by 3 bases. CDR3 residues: CASSVGDRADYGYTF. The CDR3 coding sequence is TGTGCCAGCAGCGTAGGGGACAGGGCCGACTATGGCTACACCTTC.

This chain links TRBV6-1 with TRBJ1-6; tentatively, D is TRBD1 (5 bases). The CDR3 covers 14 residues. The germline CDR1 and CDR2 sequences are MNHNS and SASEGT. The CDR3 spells CGGRGEAYNSPLHF. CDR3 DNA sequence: TGTGGAGGGAGGGGAGAAGCCTATAATTCACCCCTCCACTTT.

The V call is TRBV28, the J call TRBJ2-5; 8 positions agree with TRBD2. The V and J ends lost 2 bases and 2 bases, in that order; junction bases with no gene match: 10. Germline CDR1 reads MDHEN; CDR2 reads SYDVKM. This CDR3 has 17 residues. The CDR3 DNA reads TGTGCCAGCAGTTTAGCCCGGGGGGGGGAGGCTCAAGAGACCCAGTACTTC. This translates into CASSLARGGEAQETQYF.

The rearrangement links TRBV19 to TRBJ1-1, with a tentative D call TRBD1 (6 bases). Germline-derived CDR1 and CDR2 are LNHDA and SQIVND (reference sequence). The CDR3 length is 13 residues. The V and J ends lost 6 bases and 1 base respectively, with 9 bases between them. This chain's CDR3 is CASREQGNTEAFF. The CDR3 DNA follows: TGTGCCAGTAGGGAACAGGGGAACACTGAAGCTTTCTTT.

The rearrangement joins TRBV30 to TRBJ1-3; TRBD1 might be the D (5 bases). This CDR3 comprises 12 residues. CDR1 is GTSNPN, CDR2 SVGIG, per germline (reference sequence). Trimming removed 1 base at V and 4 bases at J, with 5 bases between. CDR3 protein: CAWSAGGNTIYF. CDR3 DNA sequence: TGTGCCTGGAGTGCAGGGGGAAACACCATATATTTT.

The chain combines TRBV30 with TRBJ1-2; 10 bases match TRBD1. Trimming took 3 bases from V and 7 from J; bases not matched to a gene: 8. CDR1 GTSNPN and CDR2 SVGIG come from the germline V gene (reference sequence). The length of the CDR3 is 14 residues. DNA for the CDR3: TGTGCCTGGAGCCCCGGGACAGGGGAGGGTGGCTACACCTTC. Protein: CAWSPGTGEGGYTF.

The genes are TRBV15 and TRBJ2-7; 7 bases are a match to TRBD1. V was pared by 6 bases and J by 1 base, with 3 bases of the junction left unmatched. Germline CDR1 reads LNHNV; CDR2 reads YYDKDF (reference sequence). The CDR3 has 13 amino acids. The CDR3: CATSETGSYEQYF. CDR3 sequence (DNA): TGTGCCACCAGTGAGACAGGGTCCTACGAGCAGTACTTC.

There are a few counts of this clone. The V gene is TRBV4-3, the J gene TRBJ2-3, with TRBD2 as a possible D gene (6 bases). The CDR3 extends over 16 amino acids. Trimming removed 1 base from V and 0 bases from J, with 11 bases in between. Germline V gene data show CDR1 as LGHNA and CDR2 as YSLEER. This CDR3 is CASSQGEGTSTDTQYF. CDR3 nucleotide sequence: TGCGCCAGCAGCCAAGGCGAGGGGACTAGCACAGATACGCAGTATTTT.

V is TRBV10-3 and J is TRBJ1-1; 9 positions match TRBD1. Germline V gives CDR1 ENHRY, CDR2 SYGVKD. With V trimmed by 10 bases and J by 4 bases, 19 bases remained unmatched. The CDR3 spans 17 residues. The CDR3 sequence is CATRKQGASLNPTEAFF. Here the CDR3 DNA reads TGTGCCACTAGGAAACAGGGGGCATCCCTGAATCCCACTGAAGCTTTCTTT.

For the CDR3, the DNA is TGTGCCAGCAGCTCCGACAGAAATAGGGCCTACAATGAGCAGTTCTTC. Amino acid sequence: CASSSDRNRAYNEQFF. V and J are TRBV28 and TRBJ2-1; possibly TRBD1 for D (5 bases). The CDR3 contains 16 residues. The ends were cut back, 6 bases at V and 2 bases at J, with 17 bases in the middle. Germline values: CDR1 MDHEN, CDR2 SYDVKM.

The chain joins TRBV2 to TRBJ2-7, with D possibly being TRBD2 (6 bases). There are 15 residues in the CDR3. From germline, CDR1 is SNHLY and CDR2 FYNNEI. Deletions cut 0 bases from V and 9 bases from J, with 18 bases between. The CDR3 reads CASSEALRASASQYF. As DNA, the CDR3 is TGTGCCAGCAGTGAAGCGCTTCGGGCTAGCGCGTCGCAGTACTTC.

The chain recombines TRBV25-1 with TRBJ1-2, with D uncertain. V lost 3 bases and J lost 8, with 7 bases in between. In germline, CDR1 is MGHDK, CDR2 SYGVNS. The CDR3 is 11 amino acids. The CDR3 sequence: CASSESGGYTF. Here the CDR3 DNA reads TGTGCCAGCAGTGAGTCGGGGGGCTACACCTTC.

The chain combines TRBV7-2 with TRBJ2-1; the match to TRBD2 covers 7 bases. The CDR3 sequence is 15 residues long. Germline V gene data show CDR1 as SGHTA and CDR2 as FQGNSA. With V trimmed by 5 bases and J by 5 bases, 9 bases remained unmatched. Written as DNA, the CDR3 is TGTGCCAGCAGCCCAAACCTAGCGGCGAACAATGAGCAGTTCTTC. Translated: CASSPNLAANNEQFF.

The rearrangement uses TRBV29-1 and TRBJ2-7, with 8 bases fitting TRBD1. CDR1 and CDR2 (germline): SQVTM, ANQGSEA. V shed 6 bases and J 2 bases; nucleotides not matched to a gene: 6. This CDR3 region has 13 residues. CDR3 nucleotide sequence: TGCAGCGTGCAGACAGGGGCGGCCTACGAGCAGTACTTC. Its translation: CSVQTGAAYEQYF.

Written as DNA, the CDR3 is TGTGCCAGCAGCCTTGTCTCCGGGACTGGTTACAATGAGCAGTTCTTC. Amino acid sequence: CASSLVSGTGYNEQFF. The chain links TRBV7-3 to TRBJ2-1, with D possibly TRBD2 on 6 matching bases. V gave up 5 bases and J gave up 4 bases, with 18 bases separating them. This CDR3 has 16 residues. Germline CDR1 SGHTA, CDR2 FQGTGA.

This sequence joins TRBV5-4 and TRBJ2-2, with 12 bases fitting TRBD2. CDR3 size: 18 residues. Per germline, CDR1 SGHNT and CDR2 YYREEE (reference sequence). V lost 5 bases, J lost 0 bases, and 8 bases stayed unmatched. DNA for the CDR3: TGTGCCAGCAGGGTGGTACTAGCGGGGGGACCGAACACCGGGGAGCTGTTTTTT. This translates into CASRVVLAGGPNTGELFF.

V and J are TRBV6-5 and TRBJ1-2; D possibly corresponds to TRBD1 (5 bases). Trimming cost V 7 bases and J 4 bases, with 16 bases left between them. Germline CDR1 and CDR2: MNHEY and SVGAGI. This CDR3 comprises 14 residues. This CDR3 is CASTSSPDSYGYTF. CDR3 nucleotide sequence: TGTGCCAGCACTTCATCCCCCGACAGCTATGGCTACACCTTC.

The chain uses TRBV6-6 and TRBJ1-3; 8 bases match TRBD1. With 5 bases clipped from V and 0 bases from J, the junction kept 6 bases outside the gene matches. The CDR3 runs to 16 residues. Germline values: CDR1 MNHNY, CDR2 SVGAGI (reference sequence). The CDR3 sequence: CASSRTGPSSGNTIYF. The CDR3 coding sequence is TGTGCCAGCAGTCGGACAGGGCCGAGCTCTGGAAACACCATATATTTT.

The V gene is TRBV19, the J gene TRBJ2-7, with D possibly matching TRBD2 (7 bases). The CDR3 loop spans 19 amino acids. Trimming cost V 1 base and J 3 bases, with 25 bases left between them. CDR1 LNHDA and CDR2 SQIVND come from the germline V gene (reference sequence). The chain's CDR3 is CASSIAQGGHRNSHYEQYF. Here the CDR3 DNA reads TGTGCCAGTAGTATAGCACAGGGAGGGCACCGTAATAGTCACTACGAGCAGTACTTC.

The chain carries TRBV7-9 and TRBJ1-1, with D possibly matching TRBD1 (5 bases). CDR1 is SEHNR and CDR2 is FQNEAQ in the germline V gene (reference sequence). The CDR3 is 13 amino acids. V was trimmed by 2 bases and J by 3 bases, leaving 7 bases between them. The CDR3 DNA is TGTGCCAGCAGCTTATCGGGGGACACTGAAGCTTTCTTT. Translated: CASSLSGDTEAFF. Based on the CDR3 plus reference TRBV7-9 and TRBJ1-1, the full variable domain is DTGVSQNPRHKITKRGQNVTFRCDPISEHNRLYWYRQTLGQGPEFLTYFQNEAQLEKSRLLSDRFSAERPKGSFSTLEIQRTEQGDSAMYLCASSLSGDTEAFFGQGTRLTVV.

In nucleotides, the CDR3 is TGTGCCAGCAGCCAAAGGCCGGGGGCAGGGGGCAACGAGCAGTACTTC. This translates into CASSQRPGAGGNEQYF. The gene calls are TRBV4-2 and TRBJ2-7, with TRBD1 identical over 8 bases. Germline V gene sequence: CDR1 LGHNA, CDR2 YNFKEQ. Trimming removed 2 bases from V and 5 bases from J; junction bases left unmatched: 11. CDR3 length: 16 amino acids.